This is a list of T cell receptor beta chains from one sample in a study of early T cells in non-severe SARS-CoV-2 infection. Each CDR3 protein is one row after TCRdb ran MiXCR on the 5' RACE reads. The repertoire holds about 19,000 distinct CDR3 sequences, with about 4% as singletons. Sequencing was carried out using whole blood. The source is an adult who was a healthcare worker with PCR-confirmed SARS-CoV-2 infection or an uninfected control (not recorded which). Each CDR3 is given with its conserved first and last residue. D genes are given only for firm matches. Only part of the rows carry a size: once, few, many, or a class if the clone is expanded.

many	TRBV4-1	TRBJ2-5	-	CASSQDQGLPIHQYF	TGCGCCAGCAGCCAAGATCAGGGACTCCCAATCCACCAGTACTTC
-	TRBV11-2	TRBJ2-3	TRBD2	CASSLPTSGGTDTQYF	TGTGCCAGCAGCTTGCCGACTAGCGGGGGCACAGATACGCAGTATTTT
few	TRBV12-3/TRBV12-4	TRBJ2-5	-	CASSQTSLAAQTQYF	TGTGCCAGCAGCCAAACCTCTTTGGCAGCACAGACCCAGTACTTC
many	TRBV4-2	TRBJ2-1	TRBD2	CASSQEQRGFYNEQFF	TGTGCCAGCAGCCAAGAGCAGCGGGGTTTCTACAATGAGCAGTTCTTC
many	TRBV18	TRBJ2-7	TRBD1	CASSPAGTGGEQYF	TGTGCCAGCTCACCGGCCGGGACAGGGGGCGAGCAGTACTTC
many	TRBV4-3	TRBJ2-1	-	CASSQDTGPQFF	TGCGCCAGCAGCCAGGATACAGGACCGCAGTTCTTC
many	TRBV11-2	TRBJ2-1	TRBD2	CASSLGLAGLDEQFF	TGTGCCAGCAGCTTGGGACTAGCGGGTCTGGATGAGCAGTTCTTC
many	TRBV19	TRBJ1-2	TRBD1	CASSPSGQGGYGYTF	TGTGCCAGTAGTCCTTCGGGACAGGGTGGCTATGGCTACACCTTC
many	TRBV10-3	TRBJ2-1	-	CATHGGSYNEQFF	TGTGCCACACACGGTGGCTCCTACAATGAGCAGTTCTTC
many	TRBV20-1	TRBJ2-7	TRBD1	CSASRQGMTYEQYF	TGCAGTGCTAGCAGACAGGGCATGACCTACGAGCAGTACTTC
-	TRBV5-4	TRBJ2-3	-	CASSLDAVTDTQYF	TGTGCCAGCAGCTTGGATGCGGTCACAGATACGCAGTATTTT
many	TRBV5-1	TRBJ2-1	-	CASSLAGTVYNEQFF	TGCGCCAGCAGCTTGGCAGGAACCGTTTACAATGAGCAGTTCTTC
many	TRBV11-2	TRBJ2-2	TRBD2	CASSPSGRYTGELFF	TGTGCCAGCAGTCCTAGCGGGCGTTACACCGGGGAGCTGTTTTTT
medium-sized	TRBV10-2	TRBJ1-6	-	CASSGSQGSPLHF	TGCGCCAGCAGTGGAAGTCAGGGCTCACCCCTCCACTTT
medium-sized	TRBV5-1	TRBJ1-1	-	CASSPHPGRMNTEAFF	TGCGCCAGCAGCCCACACCCGGGACGGATGAACACTGAAGCTTTCTTT
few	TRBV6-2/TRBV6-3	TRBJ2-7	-	CATRGGAIYEQYF	TGTGCCACCCGAGGGGGGGCGATCTACGAGCAGTACTTC
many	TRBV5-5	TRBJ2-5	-	CASSLRSGTEYF	TGTGCCAGCAGCCTGCGATCCGGGACCGAATACTTC
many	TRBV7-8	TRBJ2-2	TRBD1	CASSLKAKGTANTGELFF	TGTGCCAGCAGTTTAAAGGCTAAAGGGACAGCGAACACCGGGGAGCTGTTTTTT
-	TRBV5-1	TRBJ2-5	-	CASSSGSSSNQETQYF	TGCGCCAGCAGCTCCGGGTCGTCTAGCAACCAAGAGACCCAGTACTTC
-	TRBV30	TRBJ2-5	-	CAWSSLDSRETQYF	TGTGCCTGGAGCTCCTTAGACAGCCGAGAGACCCAGTACTTC
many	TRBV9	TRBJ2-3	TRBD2	CASSPSGDSTDTQYF	TGTGCCAGCAGCCCTAGCGGGGATTCCACAGATACGCAGTATTTT
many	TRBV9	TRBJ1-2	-	CASSVAGGINYGYTF	TGTGCCAGCAGCGTAGCAGGCGGCATTAACTATGGCTACACCTTC
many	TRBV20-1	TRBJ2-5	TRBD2	CSPRGGGETQYF	TGCAGTCCGCGGGGGGGCGGGGAGACCCAGTACTTC
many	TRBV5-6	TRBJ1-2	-	CASSLVGQGDDYYGYTF	TGTGCCAGCAGCTTGGTGGGACAAGGGGATGATTACTATGGCTACACCTTC
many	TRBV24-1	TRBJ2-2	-	CATSDRGADTGELFF	TGTGCCACCAGTGATCGGGGGGCGGACACCGGGGAGCTGTTTTTT
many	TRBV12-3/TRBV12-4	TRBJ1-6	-	CASSRYPTDPESSYNSPLHF	TGTGCCAGCAGCCGATACCCGACAGACCCAGAGAGCTCCTATAATTCACCCCTCCACTTT
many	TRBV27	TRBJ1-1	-	CASSFSGTTGTEAFF	TGTGCCAGCAGTTTCTCCGGGACCACTGGGACTGAAGCTTTCTTT
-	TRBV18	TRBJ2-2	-	CASSFADSTGELFF	TGTGCCAGCTCATTCGCGGACAGCACCGGGGAGCTGTTTTTT
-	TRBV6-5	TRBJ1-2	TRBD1	CASRHRGTEDGYTF	TGTGCCAGCAGGCACAGGGGAACGGAAGATGGCTACACCTTC
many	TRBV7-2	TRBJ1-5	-	CASSLDRADQPQHF	TGTGCCAGCAGCTTAGACAGGGCCGATCAGCCCCAGCATTTT
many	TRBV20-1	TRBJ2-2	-	CSASRPHVYATNTGELFF	TGCAGTGCTAGTCGACCGCACGTATACGCAACGAACACCGGGGAGCTGTTTTTT
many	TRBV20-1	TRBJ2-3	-	CSARKWEADTQYF	TGCAGTGCTAGAAAATGGGAGGCGGATACGCAGTATTTT
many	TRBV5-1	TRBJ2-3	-	CASSLDTSDTQYF	TGCGCCAGCAGCTTGGACACCTCGGATACGCAGTATTTT
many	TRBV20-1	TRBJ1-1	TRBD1	CSASIQGARAEAFF	TGCAGTGCTTCAATACAGGGGGCGAGGGCTGAAGCTTTCTTT
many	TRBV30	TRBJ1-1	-	CAWSVSGGWNTEAFF	TGTGCCTGGAGTGTATCCGGGGGTTGGAACACTGAAGCTTTCTTT
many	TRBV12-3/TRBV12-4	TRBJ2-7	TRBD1	CASSLTINGQGKHYEQYF	TGTGCCAGCAGTCTTACAATAAATGGACAGGGGAAGCACTACGAGCAGTACTTC
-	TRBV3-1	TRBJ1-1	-	CASSQEVLVGLNTEAFF	TGTGCCAGCAGCCAAGAAGTATTGGTAGGGCTGAACACTGAAGCTTTCTTT
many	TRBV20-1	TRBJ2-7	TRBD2	CSAQKASGAPTYEQYF	TGCAGTGCCCAAAAGGCCAGCGGGGCACCTACCTACGAGCAGTACTTC
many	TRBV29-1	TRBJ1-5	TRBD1	CSAATGGGQPQHF	TGCAGCGCCGCGACAGGGGGAGGTCAGCCCCAGCATTTT
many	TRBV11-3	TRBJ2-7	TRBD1	CASSLQQGKLYF	TGTGCCAGCAGCTTACAACAGGGGAAGCTGTACTTC
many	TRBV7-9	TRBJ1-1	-	CASSLGAGSSTEAFF	TGTGCCAGCAGCTTGGGCGCAGGGAGCAGCACTGAAGCTTTCTTT